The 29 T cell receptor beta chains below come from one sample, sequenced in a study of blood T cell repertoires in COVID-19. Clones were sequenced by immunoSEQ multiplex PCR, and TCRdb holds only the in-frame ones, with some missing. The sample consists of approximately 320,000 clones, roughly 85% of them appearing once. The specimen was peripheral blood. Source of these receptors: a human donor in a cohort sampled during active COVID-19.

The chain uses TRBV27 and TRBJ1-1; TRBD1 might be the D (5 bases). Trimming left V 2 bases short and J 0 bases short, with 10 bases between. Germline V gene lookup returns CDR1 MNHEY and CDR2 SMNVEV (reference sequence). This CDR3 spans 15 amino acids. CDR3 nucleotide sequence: TGTGCCAGCAGTTTAGGGGCAGGCTTGAACACTGAAGCTTTCTTT. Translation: CASSLGAGLNTEAFF.

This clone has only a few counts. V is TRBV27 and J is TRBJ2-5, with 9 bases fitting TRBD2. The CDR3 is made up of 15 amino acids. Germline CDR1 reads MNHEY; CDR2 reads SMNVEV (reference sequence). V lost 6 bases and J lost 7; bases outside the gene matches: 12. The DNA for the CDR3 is TGTGCCAGCAGACCTACCGGCGGGGGGGCTGGGACCCAGTACTTC. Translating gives CASRPTGGGAGTQYF.

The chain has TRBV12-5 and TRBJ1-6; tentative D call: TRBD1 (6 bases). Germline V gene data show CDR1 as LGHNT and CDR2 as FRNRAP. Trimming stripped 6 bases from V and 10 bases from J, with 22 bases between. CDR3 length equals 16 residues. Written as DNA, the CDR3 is TGTGCTAGTGGCCCGAGCGGGGCGGTTCAGGGGTCACCCCTCCACTTT. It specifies CASGPSGAVQGSPLHF.

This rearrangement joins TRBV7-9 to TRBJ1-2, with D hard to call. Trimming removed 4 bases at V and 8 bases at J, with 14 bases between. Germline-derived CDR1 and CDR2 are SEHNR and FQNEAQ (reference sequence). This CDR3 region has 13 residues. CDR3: CASSYTVLQGYTF. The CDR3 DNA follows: TGTGCCAGCAGCTATACCGTTTTACAGGGCTACACCTTC.

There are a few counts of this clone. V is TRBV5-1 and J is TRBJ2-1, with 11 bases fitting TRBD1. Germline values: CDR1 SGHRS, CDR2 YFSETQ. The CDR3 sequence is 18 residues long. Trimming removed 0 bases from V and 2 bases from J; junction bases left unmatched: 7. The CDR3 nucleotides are TGCGCCAGCAGCTTGGCCGGGACGGGACAGGGGGCCTACAATGAGCAGTTCTTC. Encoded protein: CASSLAGTGQGAYNEQFF.

This chain's CDR3 is CASRPRGGDTDTQYF. The CDR3 DNA reads as TGCGCCAGCAGACCCCGTGGGGGGGATACAGATACGCAGTATTTT. V gene TRBV4-1 combines with J gene TRBJ2-3; TRBD2 aligns across 7 bases. From germline, CDR1 is MGHRA and CDR2 YSYEKL. The CDR3 has 15 amino acids. The J segment lost 3 bases and the V segment lost 6 bases, leaving 9 bases of the junction unmatched.

CDR3 residues: CASLDPAGRAKNIQYF. For the CDR3, the DNA is TGTGCCAGCCTCGACCCAGCAGGAAGAGCCAAAAACATTCAGTACTTC. V gene TRBV2 combines with J gene TRBJ2-4; D is unclear. CDR1 is SNHLY and CDR2 is FYNNEI in the germline V gene. This CDR3 has 16 residues. V was trimmed by 8 bases and J by 0 bases, leaving 17 bases between them.

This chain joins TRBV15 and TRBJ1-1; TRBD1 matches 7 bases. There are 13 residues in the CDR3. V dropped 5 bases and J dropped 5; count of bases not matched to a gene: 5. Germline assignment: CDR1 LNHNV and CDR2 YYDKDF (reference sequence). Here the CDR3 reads CATSPDRLTEAFF. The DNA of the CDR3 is TGTGCCACCAGCCCGGACAGGCTAACTGAAGCTTTCTTT.

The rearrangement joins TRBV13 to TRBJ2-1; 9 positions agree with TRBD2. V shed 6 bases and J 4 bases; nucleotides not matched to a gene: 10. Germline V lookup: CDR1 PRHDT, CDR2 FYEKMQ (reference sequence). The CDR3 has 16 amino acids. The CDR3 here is CASSPISGGPYNEQFF. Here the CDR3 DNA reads TGTGCCAGCAGTCCAATTAGCGGGGGACCTTACAATGAGCAGTTCTTC.

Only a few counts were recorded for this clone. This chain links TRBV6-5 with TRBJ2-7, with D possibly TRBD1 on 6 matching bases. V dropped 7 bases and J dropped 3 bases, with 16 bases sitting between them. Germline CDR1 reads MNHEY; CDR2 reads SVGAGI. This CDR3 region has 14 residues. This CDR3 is CASTNGQPVYEQYF. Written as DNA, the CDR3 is TGTGCCAGCACCAACGGACAGCCCGTCTACGAGCAGTACTTC.

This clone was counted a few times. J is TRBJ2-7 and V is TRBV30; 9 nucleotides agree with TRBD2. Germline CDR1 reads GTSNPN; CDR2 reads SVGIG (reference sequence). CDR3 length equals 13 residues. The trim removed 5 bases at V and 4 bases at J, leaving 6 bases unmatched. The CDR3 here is CAWVRAGGYEQYF. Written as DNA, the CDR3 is TGTGCCTGGGTCCGAGCGGGGGGTTACGAGCAGTACTTC.

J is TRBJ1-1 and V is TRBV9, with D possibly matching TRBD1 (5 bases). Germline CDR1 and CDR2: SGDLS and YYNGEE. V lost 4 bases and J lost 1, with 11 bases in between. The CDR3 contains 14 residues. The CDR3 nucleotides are TGTGCCAGCAGCCCCTACACAGGGAACACTGAAGCTTTCTTT. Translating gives CASSPYTGNTEAFF.

CDR3 coding DNA: TGTGCCAGCAGCGCCGGTGTGGCGGGGGGGCATAGCGGGGAGCTGTTTTTT. Translated, it gives CASSAGVAGGHSGELFF. This chain links TRBV9 with TRBJ2-2; 9 bases match TRBD2. This CDR3 region has 17 residues. V trimming: 3 bases; J trimming: 7 bases; junction bases outside the gene matches: 13. CDR1 and CDR2 from the germline V gene are SGDLS and YYNGEE.

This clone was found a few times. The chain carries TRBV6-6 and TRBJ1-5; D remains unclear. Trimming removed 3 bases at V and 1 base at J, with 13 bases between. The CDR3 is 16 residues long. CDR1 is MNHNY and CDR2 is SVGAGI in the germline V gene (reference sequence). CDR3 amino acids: CASSYFGVGSNQPQHF. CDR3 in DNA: TGTGCCAGCAGTTATTTCGGGGTAGGAAGCAATCAGCCCCAGCATTTT.

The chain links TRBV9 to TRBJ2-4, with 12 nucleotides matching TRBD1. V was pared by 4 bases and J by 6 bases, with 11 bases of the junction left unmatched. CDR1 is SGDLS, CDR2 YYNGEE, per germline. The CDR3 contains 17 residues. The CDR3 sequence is CASSPGTGGDDGNIQYF. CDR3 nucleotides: TGTGCCAGCAGCCCCGGGACAGGGGGCGACGATGGAAACATTCAGTACTTC.

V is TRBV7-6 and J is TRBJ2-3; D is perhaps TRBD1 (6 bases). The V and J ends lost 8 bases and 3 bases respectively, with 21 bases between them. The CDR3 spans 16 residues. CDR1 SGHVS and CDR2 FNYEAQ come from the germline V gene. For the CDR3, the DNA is TGTGCCAGCCGCGATAATACAGGGAAGGGGACAGATACGCAGTATTTT. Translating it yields CASRDNTGKGTDTQYF.

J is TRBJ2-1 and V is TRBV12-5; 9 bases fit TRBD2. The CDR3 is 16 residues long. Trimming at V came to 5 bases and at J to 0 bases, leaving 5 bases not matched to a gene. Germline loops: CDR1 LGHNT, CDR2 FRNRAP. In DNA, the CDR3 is TGTGCTAGTGGTCCTGCGACTAGCGGCTCCTACAATGAGCAGTTCTTC. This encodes CASGPATSGSYNEQFF. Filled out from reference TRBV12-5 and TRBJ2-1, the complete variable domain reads DARVTQTPRHKVTEMGQEVTMRCQPILGHNTVFWYRQTMMQGLELLAYFRNRAPLDDSGMPKDRFSAEMPDATLATLKIQPSEPRDSAVYFCASGPATSGSYNEQFFGPGTRLTVL.

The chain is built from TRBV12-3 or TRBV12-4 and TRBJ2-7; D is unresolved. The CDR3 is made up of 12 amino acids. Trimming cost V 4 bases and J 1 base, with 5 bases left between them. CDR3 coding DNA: TGTGCCAGCAGTTCGAGTTCCTACGAGCAGTACTTC. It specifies CASSSSSYEQYF.

CDR3 sequence (DNA): TGTGCCAGCAGCGTAGAAGCAGGGGGTGTGGAGACCCAGTACTTC. This translates into CASSVEAGGVETQYF. V is TRBV9 and J is TRBJ2-5, with 7 bases fitting TRBD1. V lost 0 bases to trimming and J lost 5 bases; unmatched junction nucleotides: 7. The length of the CDR3 is 15 residues. Per germline, CDR1 SGDLS and CDR2 YYNGEE. Supplemented by reference TRBV9 and TRBJ2-5, the full variable domain reads DSGVTQTPKHLITATGQRVTLRCSPRSGDLSVYWYQQSLDQGLQFLIQYYNGEERAKGNILERFSAQQFPDLHSELNLSSLELGDSALYFCASSVEAGGVETQYFGPGTRLLVL.

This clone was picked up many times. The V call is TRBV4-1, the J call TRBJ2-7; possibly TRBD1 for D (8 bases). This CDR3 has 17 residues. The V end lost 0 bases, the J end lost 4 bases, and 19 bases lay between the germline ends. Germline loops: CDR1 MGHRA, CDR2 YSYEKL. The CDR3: CASSQDQGGTGFYEQYF. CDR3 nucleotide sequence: TGCGCCAGCAGCCAAGATCAGGGAGGGACAGGATTTTACGAGCAGTACTTC.

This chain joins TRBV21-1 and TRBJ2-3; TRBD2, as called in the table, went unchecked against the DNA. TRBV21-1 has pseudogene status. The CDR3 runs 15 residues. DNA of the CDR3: TGTGCCAGCAGCAAGCGTGGCGGGGGAACAGATACGCAGTATTTT. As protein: CASSKRGGGTDTQYF.

The CDR3 region is CATAASSYEQYF. In nucleotides, the CDR3 is TGTGCCACCGCGGCCAGCTCCTACGAGCAGTACTTC. The chain has TRBV7-9 and TRBJ2-7; D is unclear. CDR1 and CDR2 (germline): SEHNR, FQNEAQ (reference sequence). CDR3 length equals 12 residues. Trimming left V 10 bases short and J 0 bases short, with 10 bases between.

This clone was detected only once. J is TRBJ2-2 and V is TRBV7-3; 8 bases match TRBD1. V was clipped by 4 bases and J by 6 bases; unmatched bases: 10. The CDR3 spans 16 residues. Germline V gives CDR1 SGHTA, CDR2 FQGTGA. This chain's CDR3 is CASSSQQGVGAGELFF. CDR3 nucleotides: TGTGCCAGCAGCTCCCAACAGGGGGTTGGCGCCGGGGAGCTGTTTTTT. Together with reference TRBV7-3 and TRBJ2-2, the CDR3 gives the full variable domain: GAGVSQTPSNKVTEKGKYVELRCDPISGHTALYWYRQSLGQGPEFLIYFQGTGAADDSGLPNDRFFAVRPEGSVSTLKIQRTERGDSAVYLCASSSQQGVGAGELFFGEGSRLTVL.

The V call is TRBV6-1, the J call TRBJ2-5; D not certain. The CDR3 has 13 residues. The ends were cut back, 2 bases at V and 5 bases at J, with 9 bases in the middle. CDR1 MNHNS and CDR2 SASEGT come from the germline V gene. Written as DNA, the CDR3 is TGTGCCAGCAGTGAACTAGTCGGTGAGACCCAGTACTTC. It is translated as CASSELVGETQYF.

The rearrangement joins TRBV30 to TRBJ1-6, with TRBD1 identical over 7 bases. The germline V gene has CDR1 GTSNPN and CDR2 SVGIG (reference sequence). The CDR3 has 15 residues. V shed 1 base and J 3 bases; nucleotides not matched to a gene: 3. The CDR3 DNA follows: TGTGCCTGGAGTGATGACAGGGTCTATAATTCACCCCTCCACTTT. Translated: CAWSDDRVYNSPLHF.

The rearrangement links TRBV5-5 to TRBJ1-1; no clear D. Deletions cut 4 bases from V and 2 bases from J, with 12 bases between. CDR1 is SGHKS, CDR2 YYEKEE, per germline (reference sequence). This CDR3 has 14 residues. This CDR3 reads CASSPSAGNTEAFF. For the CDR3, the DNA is TGTGCCAGCAGCCCGTCCGCAGGAAACACTGAAGCTTTCTTT.

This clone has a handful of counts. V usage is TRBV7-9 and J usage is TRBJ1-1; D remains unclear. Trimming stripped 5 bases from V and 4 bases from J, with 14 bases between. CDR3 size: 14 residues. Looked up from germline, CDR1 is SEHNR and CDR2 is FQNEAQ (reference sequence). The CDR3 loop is CASSREWESTEAFF. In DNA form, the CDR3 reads TGTGCCAGCAGCCGGGAGTGGGAAAGCACTGAAGCTTTCTTT.

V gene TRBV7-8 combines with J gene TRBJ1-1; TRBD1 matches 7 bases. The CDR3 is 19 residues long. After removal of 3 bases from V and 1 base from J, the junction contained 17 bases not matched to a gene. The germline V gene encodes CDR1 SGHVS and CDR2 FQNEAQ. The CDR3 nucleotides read TGTGCCAGCAGCTTGCAGATACCCGGAGACAGGGTGTCGAACACTGAAGCTTTCTTT. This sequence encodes CASSLQIPGDRVSNTEAFF. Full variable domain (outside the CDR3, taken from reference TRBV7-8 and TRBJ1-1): GAGVSQSPRYKVAKRGQDVALRCDPISGHVSLFWYQQALGQGPEFLTYFQNEAQLDKSGLPSDRFFAERPEGSVSTLKIQRTQQEDSAVYLCASSLQIPGDRVSNTEAFFGQGTRLTVV.

The CDR3 is CASSLGQGAPGTGELFF. CDR3 DNA: TGTGCCAGCAGCTTAGGACAGGGGGCGCCGGGCACCGGGGAGCTGTTTTTT. The chain employs TRBV7-3 and TRBJ2-2; 11 bases map to TRBD1. The CDR3 totals 17 residues. Looked up from germline, CDR1 is SGHTA and CDR2 is FQGTGA. After removal of 2 bases from V and 4 bases from J, the junction contained 6 bases not matched to a gene.